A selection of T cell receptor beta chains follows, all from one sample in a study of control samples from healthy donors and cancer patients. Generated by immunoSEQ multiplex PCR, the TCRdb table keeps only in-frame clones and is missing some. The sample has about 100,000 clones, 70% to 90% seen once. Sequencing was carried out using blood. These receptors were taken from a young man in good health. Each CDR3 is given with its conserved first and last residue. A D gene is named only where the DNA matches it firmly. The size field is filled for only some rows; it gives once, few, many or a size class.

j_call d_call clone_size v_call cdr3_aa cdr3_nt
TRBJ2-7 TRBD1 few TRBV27 CASSLLGQGFGYEQYF TGTGCCAGCAGTTTATTGGGACAGGGGTTTGGGTACGAGCAGTACTTC
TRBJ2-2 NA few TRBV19 CASSIALGISTGELFF TGTGCCAGTAGTATCGCCTTGGGGATTTCCACCGGGGAGCTGTTTTTT
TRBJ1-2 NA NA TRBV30 CAWKLTEYGYTF TGTGCCTGGAAATTGACAGAGTATGGCTACACCTTC
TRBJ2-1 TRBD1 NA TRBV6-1 CASSETGGDEQFF TGTGCCAGCAGTGAAACAGGGGGCGATGAGCAGTTCTTC
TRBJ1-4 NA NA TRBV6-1 CASSDRRTAVEKLFF TGTGCCAGCAGTGACCGTCGGACAGCCGTCGAAAAACTGTTTTTT
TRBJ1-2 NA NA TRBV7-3 CASSLNPRGTAGYTF TGTGCCAGCAGCTTAAATCCCCGGGGTACGGCTGGCTACACCTTC
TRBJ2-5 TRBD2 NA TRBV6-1 CASSETSGGQETQYF TGTGCCAGCAGTGAAACTAGCGGAGGCCAAGAGACCCAGTACTTC
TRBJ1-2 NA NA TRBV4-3 CASSQDFESRFVAGYTF TGCGCCAGCAGCCAAGATTTTGAATCCCGTTTTGTTGCTGGCTACACCTTC
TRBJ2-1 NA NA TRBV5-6 CASSFSYEQFF TGTGCCAGCAGCTTCAGTTATGAGCAGTTCTTC
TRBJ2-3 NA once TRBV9 CASSSPGTDTQYF TGTGCCAGCAGCTCCCCTGGCACAGATACGCAGTATTTT
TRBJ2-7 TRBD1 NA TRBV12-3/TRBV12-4 CASSQATGFGQYF TGTGCCAGCAGTCAAGCGACAGGGTTCGGGCAGTACTTC
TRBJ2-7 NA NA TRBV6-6 CASSFPGVPPYEQYF TGTGCCAGCAGTTTCCCAGGGGTCCCTCCCTACGAGCAGTACTTC
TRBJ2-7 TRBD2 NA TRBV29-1 CSVEGLAGDEQYF TGCAGCGTTGAGGGACTAGCGGGAGACGAGCAGTACTTC
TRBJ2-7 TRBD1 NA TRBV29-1 CSVEFDRGDEQYF TGCAGCGTTGAGTTCGACAGGGGCGACGAGCAGTACTTC
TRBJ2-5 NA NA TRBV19 CASSIRQSGNQETQYF TGTGCCAGTAGTATTCGACAGAGTGGGAACCAAGAGACCCAGTACTTC
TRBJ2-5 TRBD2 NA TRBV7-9 CASRPLAASETQYF TGTGCCAGCCGACCACTAGCGGCGTCTGAGACCCAGTACTTC
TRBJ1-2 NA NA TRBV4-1 CASSPGASNYGYTF TGCGCCAGCAGCCCGGGGGCTTCTAACTATGGCTACACCTTC
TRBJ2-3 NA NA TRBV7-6 CASSSTTGPTDTQYF TGTGCCAGCAGCTCGACTACGGGTCCCACAGATACGCAGTATTTT
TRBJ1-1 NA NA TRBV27 CASRGIRNTEAFF TGTGCCAGCAGGGGTATCCGGAACACTGAAGCTTTCTTT
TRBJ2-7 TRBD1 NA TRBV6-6 CASSTGTGSYEQYF TGTGCCAGCTCCACCGGGACAGGTTCCTACGAGCAGTACTTC
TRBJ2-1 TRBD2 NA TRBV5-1 CASSLTSDNEQFF TGCGCCAGCAGCTTGACTAGCGACAATGAGCAGTTCTTC
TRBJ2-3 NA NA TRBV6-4 CASSRQRDTDTQYF TGTGCCAGCAGTCGACAGCGAGACACAGATACGCAGTATTTT
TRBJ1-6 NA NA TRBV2 CASSAGWKSSPLHF TGTGCCAGCAGTGCTGGGTGGAAGAGTTCACCCCTCCACTTT
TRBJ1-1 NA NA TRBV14 CASSQFWTRVVTEAFF TGTGCCAGCAGCCAATTTTGGACCAGGGTAGTTACTGAAGCTTTCTTT
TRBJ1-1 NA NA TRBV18 CASKPGMNTEAFF TGTGCCAGCAAACCCGGGATGAACACTGAAGCTTTCTTT
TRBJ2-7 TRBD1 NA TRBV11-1 CASSLAGTDYEQYF TGTGCCAGCAGCTTAGCCGGGACAGACTACGAGCAGTACTTC
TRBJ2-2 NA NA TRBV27 CASSLSSGELFF TGTGCCAGCAGTTTAAGTAGCGGGGAGCTGTTTTTT
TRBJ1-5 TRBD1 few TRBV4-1 CASSPKDRASEGNQPQHF TGCGCCAGCAGCCCGAAGGACAGGGCTTCCGAAGGAAATCAGCCCCAGCATTTT
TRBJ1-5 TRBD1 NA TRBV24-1 CATGQGSNQPQHF TGTGCCACTGGACAGGGCAGCAATCAGCCCCAGCATTTT
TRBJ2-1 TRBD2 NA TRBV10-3 CAISETSGYNEQFF TGTGCCATCAGTGAGACTAGCGGATACAATGAGCAGTTCTTC
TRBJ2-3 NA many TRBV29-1 CSVVNTDTQYF TGCAGCGTTGTAAACACAGATACGCAGTATTTT
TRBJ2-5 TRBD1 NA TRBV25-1 CASSEYPGTGEETQYF TGTGCCAGCAGTGAGTACCCCGGGACAGGGGAAGAGACCCAGTACTTC
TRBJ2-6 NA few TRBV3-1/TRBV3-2 CASSQVAGAGANVLTF TGTGCCAGCAGCCAAGTAGCAGGGGCCGGGGCCAACGTCCTGACTTTC
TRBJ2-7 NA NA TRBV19 CASRTGAGSSYEQYF TGTGCCAGTAGAACGGGGGCAGGGAGCTCCTACGAGCAGTACTTC
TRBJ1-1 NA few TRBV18 CASSPQVGNTEAFF TGTGCCAGCTCACCACAGGTGGGCAACACTGAAGCTTTCTTT
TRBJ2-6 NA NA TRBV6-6 CASSFGSGANVLTF TGTGCCAGCAGTTTTGGCTCTGGGGCCAACGTCCTGACTTTC
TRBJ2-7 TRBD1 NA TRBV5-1 CASSPGTGIYEQYF TGCGCCAGCAGCCCGGGGACAGGGATCTACGAGCAGTACTTC
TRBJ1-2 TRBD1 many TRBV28 CASSSGDRGWGYTF TGTGCCAGCAGTTCAGGAGACAGGGGATGGGGCTACACCTTC
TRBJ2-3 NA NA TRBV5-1 CASSRERSTDTQYF TGCGCCAGCAGCAGGGAGAGAAGCACAGATACGCAGTATTTT